The rows below give T cell receptor beta chains drawn from one sample of a study of blood T cell repertoires in COVID-19. The method was immunoSEQ multiplex PCR; TCRdb's version includes in-frame clones alone and lacks a portion of them. The repertoire consists of roughly 45,000 clones, with around 86% occurring once and the leading ten covering roughly 0.39%. The sequencing sample was made of peripheral blood. The receptors here all came from a human donor in a cohort sampled during active COVID-19. Each CDR3 is given with its conserved first and last residue. The order of the fields is CDR3 length, D gene, V gene, J gene, CDR3 protein. The D gene is left open where the match is weak.

cdr3_length: 15
d_call: NA
v_call: TRBV6-5
j_call: TRBJ1-6
cdr3_aa: CASTKWDTAGSPLHF

cdr3_length: 14
d_call: NA
v_call: TRBV5-4
j_call: TRBJ1-3
cdr3_aa: CASSFGGAGNTIYF

cdr3_length: 15
d_call: NA
v_call: TRBV19
j_call: TRBJ1-2
cdr3_aa: CASRPERTGVYGYTF

cdr3_length: 15
d_call: NA
v_call: TRBV4-1
j_call: TRBJ2-7
cdr3_aa: CASSRTSSLGDEQYF

cdr3_length: 14
d_call: NA
v_call: TRBV6-5
j_call: TRBJ1-1
cdr3_aa: CAGKPLDSGTEAFF

cdr3_length: 15
d_call: NA
v_call: TRBV29-1
j_call: TRBJ2-6
cdr3_aa: CSVVASYSGANVLTF

cdr3_length: 17
d_call: TRBD1
v_call: TRBV19
j_call: TRBJ1-3
cdr3_aa: CASSDDRGSSSGNTIYF

cdr3_length: 18
d_call: NA
v_call: TRBV7-2
j_call: TRBJ1-1
cdr3_aa: CASSSQHPQAGRRTEAFF

cdr3_length: 15
d_call: NA
v_call: TRBV6-6
j_call: TRBJ1-6
cdr3_aa: CASREPGTGRSPLHF

cdr3_length: 14
d_call: NA
v_call: TRBV6-5
j_call: TRBJ1-1
cdr3_aa: CASSSTRGNTEAFF

cdr3_length: 14
d_call: NA
v_call: TRBV7-2
j_call: TRBJ2-7
cdr3_aa: CASSPRRSSYEQYF

cdr3_length: 13
d_call: NA
v_call: TRBV5-6
j_call: TRBJ2-1
cdr3_aa: CASSLEESPEQFF

cdr3_length: 14
d_call: NA
v_call: TRBV9
j_call: TRBJ1-1
cdr3_aa: CASSVDRLNTEAFF

cdr3_length: 16
d_call: NA
v_call: TRBV7-2
j_call: TRBJ1-1
cdr3_aa: CASSLKGPGWGTEAFF

cdr3_length: 11
d_call: NA
v_call: TRBV12-3/TRBV12-4
j_call: TRBJ1-1
cdr3_aa: CASRAYTEAFF

cdr3_length: 16
d_call: TRBD2
v_call: TRBV5-1
j_call: TRBJ2-5
cdr3_aa: CASSLVSGEIQETQYF

cdr3_length: 14
d_call: NA
v_call: TRBV4-1
j_call: TRBJ1-1
cdr3_aa: CASSQSGRDTEAFF

cdr3_length: 13
d_call: NA
v_call: TRBV6-6
j_call: TRBJ1-2
cdr3_aa: CASSPDRSYGYTF

cdr3_length: 13
d_call: NA
v_call: TRBV7-2
j_call: TRBJ2-5
cdr3_aa: CASSLTREETQYF

cdr3_length: 14
d_call: NA
v_call: TRBV19
j_call: TRBJ1-4
cdr3_aa: CASSPLGVNEKLFF

cdr3_length: 15
d_call: TRBD2
v_call: TRBV5-4
j_call: TRBJ2-1
cdr3_aa: CASSPGLAGGPEQFF

cdr3_length: 13
d_call: NA
v_call: TRBV7-9
j_call: TRBJ1-3
cdr3_aa: CASFPSSGNTIYF

cdr3_length: 13
d_call: TRBD1
v_call: TRBV13
j_call: TRBJ1-2
cdr3_aa: CASSPQGTFGYTF

cdr3_length: 13
d_call: NA
v_call: TRBV29-1
j_call: TRBJ1-4
cdr3_aa: CSVVSQSNEKLFF

cdr3_length: 15
d_call: TRBD1
v_call: TRBV3-1/TRBV3-2
j_call: TRBJ1-2
cdr3_aa: CASSQWTGVSDGYTF

cdr3_length: 16
d_call: TRBD1
v_call: TRBV4-1
j_call: TRBJ1-1
cdr3_aa: CASSQGQGGLNTEAFF

cdr3_length: 14
d_call: NA
v_call: TRBV18
j_call: TRBJ1-4
cdr3_aa: CASSPDSTNEKLFF

cdr3_length: 16
d_call: NA
v_call: TRBV25-1
j_call: TRBJ1-2
cdr3_aa: CASSEIRAGGSGGYTF

cdr3_length: 12
d_call: NA
v_call: TRBV7-9
j_call: TRBJ2-2
cdr3_aa: CASSTFTGELFF

cdr3_length: 16
d_call: NA
v_call: TRBV5-6
j_call: TRBJ1-2
cdr3_aa: CASSYLGALVNYGYTF

cdr3_length: 13
d_call: NA
v_call: TRBV6-2/TRBV6-3
j_call: TRBJ2-7
cdr3_aa: CASSPGTPYEQYF

cdr3_length: 13
d_call: NA
v_call: TRBV4-2
j_call: TRBJ1-2
cdr3_aa: CASSQDARFGYTF

cdr3_length: 14
d_call: NA
v_call: TRBV6-5
j_call: TRBJ1-2
cdr3_aa: CASTEGRYNYGYTF

cdr3_length: 14
d_call: TRBD1
v_call: TRBV18
j_call: TRBJ1-1
cdr3_aa: CASSPGQVNTEAFF

cdr3_length: 14
d_call: NA
v_call: TRBV5-1
j_call: TRBJ2-2
cdr3_aa: CASTQSTNTGELFF

cdr3_length: 20
d_call: NA
v_call: TRBV21-1
j_call: TRBJ2-6
cdr3_aa: CASSKEYGDRSPAGANVLTF

cdr3_length: 15
d_call: TRBD2
v_call: TRBV6-6
j_call: TRBJ2-7
cdr3_aa: CASSYWGGSSYEQYF

cdr3_length: 15
d_call: NA
v_call: TRBV3-1/TRBV3-2
j_call: TRBJ2-1
cdr3_aa: CASSQGRGSYNEQFF

cdr3_length: 18
d_call: TRBD1
v_call: TRBV6-2/TRBV6-3
j_call: TRBJ1-1
cdr3_aa: CASSFPGTGGVMNTEAFF

cdr3_length: 14
d_call: TRBD1
v_call: TRBV10-1
j_call: TRBJ1-1
cdr3_aa: CASSRTGDLTEAFF

cdr3_length: 14
d_call: TRBD1
v_call: TRBV6-5
j_call: TRBJ1-1
cdr3_aa: CAISRGTVDTEAFF

cdr3_length: 16
d_call: NA
v_call: TRBV4-3
j_call: TRBJ2-7
cdr3_aa: CASSQVDAGAGIEQYF

cdr3_length: 13
d_call: NA
v_call: TRBV12-3/TRBV12-4
j_call: TRBJ1-6
cdr3_aa: CASSQSRVAPLHF

cdr3_length: 11
d_call: NA
v_call: TRBV19
j_call: TRBJ1-1
cdr3_aa: CATRGGPEAFF

cdr3_length: 16
d_call: NA
v_call: TRBV9
j_call: TRBJ1-4
cdr3_aa: CASSVDSWDGSEKLFF

cdr3_length: 16
d_call: NA
v_call: TRBV4-1
j_call: TRBJ2-7
cdr3_aa: CASSQVFGVGAYEQYF

cdr3_length: 14
d_call: NA
v_call: TRBV10-2
j_call: TRBJ1-1
cdr3_aa: CASSEVVGDTEAFF

cdr3_length: 15
d_call: TRBD1
v_call: TRBV10-1
j_call: TRBJ2-1
cdr3_aa: CASSLAGQEYNEQFF

cdr3_length: 11
d_call: NA
v_call: TRBV11-2
j_call: TRBJ2-7
cdr3_aa: CASRLGYEQYF

cdr3_length: 15
d_call: NA
v_call: TRBV5-1
j_call: TRBJ2-7
cdr3_aa: CASSLALGPVREQYF